The T cell receptor beta chain described here comes from a study of cytomegalovirus exposure and HLA in healthy donors (dated by TCRdb to 2016 to 2017). Notes on the research overall: The roughly 670 repertoires of the first cohort and the approximately 130 validation repertoires were produced on the same platform, according to a later analysis. The study aimed to test whether signatures of past pathogen exposure could be identified by cataloging public T cell receptors. A separate validation cohort of about 110 different subjects was used in addition to the roughly 700-subject first cohort. To predict cytomegalovirus infection status, the study brought together high-throughput TCR immunosequencing, statistical association of individual TCRs with disease status, and machine learning.

The CDR3 measures 15 amino acids from cysteine to phenylalanine. Just CDR3 DNA is preserved here, 45 bases in frame from base 1. From a lookup of the germline V gene, CDR1 and CDR2 are SNHLY and FYNNEI. Trimming costs V 5 bases and J 3 bases, and their ends lie 13 bases apart. Concerning this clone: There is no known antigen for this receptor. No qualities accompany the bases; no much larger clone lies one base away.

Libraries were made using the immunoSEQ multiplex PCR assay. Per the original workflow: A statistical classification framework was built to diagnose cytomegalovirus status from the catalog of TCR beta chain sequences. As stored in TCRdb, this immuneACCESS dataset retains in-frame rearrangements with V and J assigned. A fraction of the clones does not appear; measured against another copy, unresolved V genes explain less than half of the discrepancy, and the remainder lacks a known reason. The V and J calls and clone size come from that table; D and trimming were worked out from the DNA. In this sample the table shows about 340,000 clones, about nine tenths of which occur a single time. The ten largest account for 0.7% to 0.85% of the sample. The donors belonged to the validation cohort of approximately 130 subjects, which was separate from the approximately 660-subject first cohort. Study-wide findings and limitations: Subsequent analysis determined that TCRs grouped into clusters in the first cohort also showed a tendency toward co-occurrence across the approximately 120 validation repertoires, and 85% to 95% of cluster scores exceeded 0. Three of the identified cytomegalovirus-associated TCR beta chains were confirmed in vitro to be specific for cytomegalovirus antigens. Cytomegalovirus status was reported to be diagnosed by the classifier with high specificity and sensitivity in both the original and validation cohorts. The study listed 150 to 200 TCR beta chains as associated with cytomegalovirus. The authors suggested that the approach could potentially be generalized to other disease states and immunological phenotypes. A later analysis had no HLA typing for the validation cohort, so co-occurrence there was scored across all 130 or so repertoires. While some public TCRs were present in many individuals, most TCR sequences turned up only very rarely across donors.

Sequenced sample: PBMCs. This chain is built from TRBV2 and TRBJ2-2, with a weak D call of TRBD1 (6 bases match). The clonotype comes from a woman aged 18-29 years in good health and CMV-seronegative. The DNA reads TGTGCCAGCAGTCAAGACAGGATGGACACCGGGGAGCTGTTTTTT. Translation gives CASSQDRMDTGELFF.